These 23 T cell receptor beta chains came from one sample sequenced in a study of identical twins. MiXCR, applied by TCRdb to the 5' RACE reads, yields one record per CDR3 protein. The repertoire consists of 350,000 to 500,000 distinct CDR3 sequences, with approximately 17% occurring once and the leading ten covering approximately 12%. The sequenced material came from naive T cells sorted from blood. These receptors originate from a man in his forties or fifties in good health.

This clonotype has at least ten counts. The J gene is TRBJ1-1, the V gene TRBV7-2; no definite D call. Trimming stripped 1 base from V and 8 bases from J, with 8 bases between. CDR1 and CDR2 from the germline V gene are SGHTA and FQGNSA. This CDR3 has 12 amino acids. The CDR3 spells CASSLDFGEAFF. DNA for the CDR3: TGTGCCAGCAGCTTAGACTTCGGAGAAGCTTTCTTT.

The chain has TRBV7-3 and TRBJ2-2; 8 bases are a match to TRBD2. The V and J ends lost 8 bases and 4 bases, in that order; junction bases with no gene match: 6. Germline V CDR1 and CDR2: SGHTA, FQGTGA. The CDR3 extends over 14 amino acids. CDR3 loop: CASESGGGTGELFF. The CDR3 coding sequence is TGTGCCAGCGAATCGGGAGGGGGCACCGGGGAGCTGTTTTTT.

This clonotype showed up just a few times. This chain uses TRBV20-1 with TRBJ2-7; 7 nucleotides agree with TRBD1. Per germline, CDR1 DFQATT and CDR2 SNEGSKA (reference sequence). V dropped 3 bases and J dropped 3; count of bases not matched to a gene: 5. CDR3 length equals 13 residues. CDR3 nucleotide sequence: TGCAGTGCTAGTAGCCGGGACAGCTACGAGCAGTACTTC. This codes for CSASSRDSYEQYF.

This clonotype was seen ten or more times. The chain recombines TRBV9 with TRBJ1-1, with a possible D match to TRBD1 (6 bases). This CDR3 is 12 amino acids long. Germline V CDR1 and CDR2: SGDLS, YYNGEE. V shed 5 bases and J shed 8 bases, with 13 bases lying between them. CDR3 DNA sequence: TGTGCCAGCAGTGGGGGCTTCCAAGAAGCTTTCTTT. Encoded protein: CASSGGFQEAFF.

V usage is TRBV18 and J usage is TRBJ1-4; D ambiguous. The germline gives CDR1 KGHSH, CDR2 LQKENI. Trimming removed 2 bases from V and 4 bases from J, with 5 bases in between. This CDR3 region has 13 residues. CDR3 amino acids: CASSPGYNEKLFF. For the CDR3, the DNA is TGTGCCAGCTCACCAGGATATAATGAAAAACTGTTTTTT.

This clonotype was found a few times. The V and J genes are TRBV7-2 and TRBJ2-7; no firm D call. Germline V gene lookup returns CDR1 SGHTA and CDR2 FQGNSA. There are 12 residues in the CDR3. Trimming took 5 bases from V and 4 from J, leaving 9 bases between them. The CDR3 region is CASSITPYEQYF. CDR3 DNA: TGTGCCAGCAGCATCACTCCGTACGAGCAGTACTTC.

Many counts were recorded for this clonotype. This chain joins TRBV3-1 and TRBJ2-5; maybe TRBD1 (5 bases). The CDR3 is made up of 14 amino acids. Looked up from germline, CDR1 is LGHDT and CDR2 is YNNKEL (reference sequence). V shed 5 bases and J shed 2 bases, with 12 bases lying between them. CDR3 coding DNA: TGTGCCAGCAGCACCGACAGAGCACAAGAGACCCAGTACTTC. It encodes CASSTDRAQETQYF.

This chain joins TRBV15 and TRBJ2-7; D not certain. This CDR3 is built from 13 residues. Deletions cut 3 bases from V and 3 bases from J, with 9 bases between. The germline V gene has CDR1 LNHNV and CDR2 YYDKDF (reference sequence). Here the CDR3 reads CATSRDGFYEQYF. The DNA of the CDR3 is TGTGCCACCAGCAGGGACGGCTTCTACGAGCAGTACTTC.

This clonotype was observed a few times. The chain joins TRBV10-3 to TRBJ2-7, with D possibly being TRBD1 (6 bases). Germline CDR1 reads ENHRY; CDR2 reads SYGVKD. This CDR3 spans 13 amino acids. V lost 2 bases to trimming and J lost 5 bases, with 10 bases between them. The CDR3 DNA reads TGTGCCATCAGTGAGCGCAGGGGAGACGAGCAGTACTTC. It encodes CAISERRGDEQYF.

This clonotype has at least ten counts. This sequence joins TRBV29-1 and TRBJ2-7; 10 nucleotides match TRBD1. The J segment lost 0 bases and the V segment lost 5 bases, leaving 1 base of the junction unmatched. Germline V gene data show CDR1 as SQVTM and CDR2 as ANQGSEA. The CDR3 is 13 amino acids. CDR3 amino acids: CSVRTGGSYEQYF. In DNA, the CDR3 is TGCAGCGTTCGGACAGGGGGCTCCTACGAGCAGTACTTC.

This clonotype was seen a few times. This sequence joins TRBV12-3 or TRBV12-4 and TRBJ2-5, with D possibly called TRBD1 or TRBD2 (5 bases each). This CDR3 has 15 residues. Between the trimmed V and J ends, which lost 4 bases and 4 bases, there was a span of 16 bases. In nucleotides, the CDR3 is TGTGCCAGCAGTTCCTGGACTGGGGCGAGAGAGACCCAGTACTTC. Its translation is CASSSWTGARETQYF.

This clonotype was recorded a few times. The chain has TRBV5-1 and TRBJ1-4, with 8 bases lining up with TRBD1. Per the germline V gene, CDR1 is SGHRS and CDR2 is YFSETQ. This CDR3 is built from 16 residues. V shed 4 bases, J shed 4 bases, and the junction held 9 bases outside the gene matches. CDR3: CASSPTTGGLNEKLFF. The CDR3 DNA follows: TGCGCCAGCAGCCCGACCACAGGGGGTCTTAATGAAAAACTGTTTTTT.

The chain links TRBV20-1 to TRBJ1-2, with 7 bases identical to TRBD1. This CDR3 region has 15 residues. Unmatched junction bases numbered 6, after V lost 1 base and J lost 1 base. Germline V CDR1 and CDR2: DFQATT, SNEGSKA (reference sequence). CDR3 protein: CSARAVGTDNYGYTF. In DNA form, the CDR3 reads TGCAGTGCTAGAGCTGTCGGGACAGATAACTATGGCTACACCTTC.

This clonotype was recorded many times. CDR3 sequence reads: CASSHGWETQYF. The CDR3, as DNA: TGTGCCAGCAGTCATGGTTGGGAGACCCAGTACTTC. This chain joins TRBV6-2 or TRBV6-3 and TRBJ2-5; no clear D. Trimming stripped 5 bases from V and 5 bases from J, with 9 bases between. The CDR3 length is 12 residues. Looked up from germline, CDR1 is MNHEY and CDR2 is SVGEGT.

This chain connects TRBV11-2 to TRBJ1-1, with 10 nucleotides matching TRBD1. The V gene end was trimmed by 2 bases and the J gene end by 8 bases; junction bases not matched to a gene: 17. The CDR3 spans 18 residues. Looked up from germline, CDR1 is SGHAT and CDR2 is FQNNGV. CDR3 region: CASSLLSSFVGQGLEAFF. The CDR3, as DNA: TGTGCCAGCAGCTTACTTTCGTCCTTCGTGGGACAGGGGTTAGAAGCTTTCTTT.

This chain links TRBV12-3 or TRBV12-4 with TRBJ2-5; TRBD2 agrees at 9 bases. V gave up 3 bases and J gave up 5 bases; unmatched junction bases: 7. This CDR3 region has 15 residues. The CDR3, as DNA: TGTGCCAGCAGTTTCATGCGGGGGGGCCCTGAGACCCAGTACTTC. This sequence encodes CASSFMRGGPETQYF.

The chain recombines TRBV7-9 with TRBJ2-1; D unresolved. Trimming left V 6 bases short and J 0 bases short, with 12 bases between. Germline loops: CDR1 SEHNR, CDR2 FQNEAQ (reference sequence). The CDR3 has 15 amino acids. The CDR3 region has the DNA TGTGCCAGCAGGGCACAGTCTAGCTCCTACAATGAGCAGTTCTTC. It yields the protein CASRAQSSSYNEQFF. The variable domain in full, completed from reference TRBV7-9 and TRBJ2-1, reads DTGVSQNPRHKITKRGQNVTFRCDPISEHNRLYWYRQTLGQGPEFLTYFQNEAQLEKSRLLSDRFSAERPKGSFSTLEIQRTEQGDSAMYLCASRAQSSSYNEQFFGPGTRLTVL.

This clonotype has at least ten counts. V usage is TRBV24-1 and J usage is TRBJ2-7; 14 bases fit TRBD2. The CDR3 contains 16 residues. Germline-derived CDR1 and CDR2 are KGHDR and SFDVKD. Losses at the gene ends were 10 bases for V and 3 bases for J; bases not matched to a gene: 10. CDR3 amino acids: CATRGTSGRNVYEQYF. Here the CDR3 DNA reads TGTGCCACAAGAGGGACTAGCGGGAGAAACGTCTACGAGCAGTACTTC.

This CDR3 reads CASSQDGGEAFF. In nucleotides, the CDR3 is TGTGCCAGCAGCCAAGACGGAGGTGAAGCTTTCTTT. This sequence joins TRBV4-2 and TRBJ1-1, with D hard to call. CDR3 size: 12 residues. The V end lost 0 bases, the J end lost 7 bases, and 6 bases lay between the germline ends. Germline assignment: CDR1 LGHNA and CDR2 YNFKEQ.

The V and J genes are TRBV7-2 and TRBJ1-1; D is uncertain. With 2 bases removed from V and 0 bases from J, the gap between germline ends came to 7 bases. Germline values: CDR1 SGHTA, CDR2 FQGNSA. CDR3 size: 14 residues. DNA of the CDR3: TGTGCCAGCAGCTTAAGACCCCTGAACACTGAAGCTTTCTTT. Its translation: CASSLRPLNTEAFF.

There are a few counts of this clonotype. This chain connects TRBV15 to TRBJ1-1; 7 bases agree with TRBD1. Germline V gene sequence: CDR1 LNHNV, CDR2 YYDKDF (reference sequence). The CDR3 runs to 14 residues. V gave up 6 bases and J gave up 6 bases; unmatched junction bases: 10. The CDR3: CATREGARVSEAFF. The CDR3 DNA is TGTGCCACCAGAGAGGGGGCGAGAGTGTCTGAAGCTTTCTTT.

This clonotype has more than one count but fewer than ten. J is TRBJ2-1 and V is TRBV4-2, with 8 positions matching TRBD2. The ends lost 0 bases at V and 3 bases at J; junction bases unmatched: 7. Per the germline V gene, CDR1 is LGHNA and CDR2 is YNFKEQ. The CDR3 length is 17 residues. The CDR3 reads CASSQEEAGDHYNEQFF. The CDR3 DNA is TGTGCCAGCAGCCAAGAGGAAGCGGGAGACCACTACAATGAGCAGTTCTTC.

This clonotype has ten or more counts. The chain links TRBV20-1 to TRBJ2-2; 11 positions agree with TRBD1. V dropped 1 base and J dropped 4; count of bases not matched to a gene: 5. This CDR3 contains 16 residues. Germline lookup yields CDR1 DFQATT and CDR2 SNEGSKA (reference sequence). The CDR3 DNA sequence: TGCAGTGCTAGAGGTCCCGGGACAGGGGGCACCGGGGAGCTGTTTTTT. Its translation: CSARGPGTGGTGELFF.